This TCR beta chain was profiled in a study of blood T cell repertoires in COVID-19. Overall study: Samples came from the United States, Italy and Spain, spanning acute and convalescent COVID-19. T cells, B-cell-depleted T cells, or PBMCs supplied cDNA or gDNA.

As originally analysed: Nucleated cell number was recorded as an estimate derived from reference gene primer amplification. Assay used: immunoSEQ multiplex PCR; TCRdb lists only in-frame clones, some missing. V and J calls plus clone size are reproduced from that table; the DNA served to infer D and trimming. The top ten clones hold under 3% of a sample with about 230,000 clones, 70% to 90% of them seen once. The sequenced sample consisted of peripheral blood. The source is a woman in her 70s with active or convalescent COVID-19.

CDR3 sequence: CASSLGQAGYQPQHF. CDR3 bases: TGTGCCAGTAGTTTAGGACAGGCCGGTTATCAGCCCCAGCATTTT. The chain joins TRBV19 to TRBJ1-5; 7 bases map to TRBD1. The CDR3 totals 15 residues. Germline V gene sequence: CDR1 LNHDA, CDR2 SQIVND (reference sequence). J gave up 5 bases and V 5 bases, and 9 bases lay outside the gene matches. Using reference TRBV19 and TRBJ1-5 for the parts outside the CDR3, the full variable domain is DGGITQSPKYLFRKEGQNVTLSCEQNLNHDAMYWYRQDPGQGLRLIYYSQIVNDFQKGDIAEGYSVSREKKESFPLTVTSAQKNPTAFYLCASSLGQAGYQPQHFGDGTRLSIL.